This paragraph reports one T cell receptor beta chain. The antigen it binds to is not known. One base away there is no much larger clone; base qualities are not given. CDR1 is given as SEHNR and CDR2 as FQNEAQ, both from the germline V gene (reference sequence). The CDR3 goes from the cysteine to the phenylalanine over 17 residues. Only the CDR3 part of the read is kept: 51 bases, read in frame from the first base. The V end loses 1 base and the J end loses 6 bases, and a stretch of 21 bases separates them. The immunoSEQ Assay, a bias-controlled multiplex PCR, was used to amplify TCRbeta CDR3 regions from genomic DNA. The paper's processing steps were these. The number of nucleated cells in each sample was estimated from the amplification of reference gene primers within the assay. Sequence reads were collapsed and filtered to measure the absolute abundance of every unique TCRbeta CDR3 rearrangement. Productive Simpson clonality was computed per sample as the square root of Simpson's diversity index over productive rearrangements. TCRdb took over this immuneACCESS table, retaining in-frame rearrangements with V and J assigned. Such tables are incomplete; in checked studies, under half of the missing clones stem from an unresolved V gene, and the remainder is unexplained. V, J and clone size are those of that table, while D and trimming were read from the DNA. The sample yields approximately 96,000 clones; roughly 89% were counted once. The ten top clones hold more than 3.5% of the sample.

The data were obtained in a study of blood T cell repertoires in COVID-19 (dated by TCRdb to about 2020). Describing the broader study: Collaborator samples came from the United States, Italy and Spain and covered acute and convalescent phases of COVID-19. Where available, HLA class I and class II types were obtained from metadata supplied by the sample provider rather than from assay-based typing. The repertoires were made available in a free public database intended to serve as a resource for research on the immune response to SARS-CoV-2. A de-identified subject ID, COVID-19 status, age in years and sex were almost always included in the sample metadata. Samples came from the ongoing ImmuneRACE study (first 160 participants) plus 1,254 subjects from 6 global collaborators. The prospective study material was composed of cDNA or gDNA derived from T cells, B-cell-depleted T cells, or PBMCs. The dataset comprised deeply sampled blood TCRbeta repertoires from subjects exposed to, actively infected with, or recovered from COVID-19. Overall study results and their limits: The quantity of clinical and demographic metadata differed by source and by participant and was supplied without curation.

In Seattle, one collaborating source enrolled patients while the infection was active and tracked those patients longitudinally over the course of disease. Collaborating institutions collected whole blood in K2EDTA tubes following their own protocols. For TCRbeta analysis, collaborator samples were shipped as frozen whole blood, as isolated PBMCs, or as DNA extracted from either sample type. This clonotype was sampled from a human donor with COVID-19, enrolled during active disease. The donor label of this sample is uncertain. The chain is made from TRBV7-9 and TRBJ1-1; a tentative D call is TRBD1 (5 bases match). The sequencing sample was made of peripheral blood. The nucleotides are TGTGCCAGCAGCTTAGAAGACCGGGCCCCGGGAGGGGCTGAAGCTTTCTTT. It specifies CASSLEDRAPGGAEAFF.